The 18 T cell receptor beta chains presented below share a single source sample, sequenced in a study of cytomegalovirus exposure and HLA in healthy donors. Primers included in the PCR were 60 Vbeta and 13 Jbeta primers. The data were produced by immunoSEQ multiplex PCR, yet TCRdb's version contains in-frame clones alone and is incomplete. The sample holds tens of thousands of clones, 78% seen once. Sequencing was done on a sample of PBMCs. The source is a man aged 18 to 30 in good health and CMV-seropositive.

This clone has just a few counts. This rearrangement joins TRBV6-1 to TRBJ1-1; D is unresolved. Germline assignment: CDR1 MNHNS and CDR2 SASEGT. The CDR3 totals 15 residues. Trimming left V 1 base short and J 0 bases short, with 9 bases between. This chain's CDR3 is CASSEGMIVNTEAFF. The CDR3 region has the DNA TGTGCCAGCAGTGAAGGTATGATAGTGAACACTGAAGCTTTCTTT.

The CDR3 bases are TGTGCCAGCAGCTTGGGGGACTCCGAGACCCAGTACTTC. Translation: CASSLGDSETQYF. The rearrangement joins TRBV7-9 to TRBJ2-5; weak D call: TRBD2 (6 bases). The V end was cut by 3 bases, the J end by 5 bases, with 10 bases between. The CDR3 runs to 13 residues. From germline, CDR1 is SEHNR and CDR2 FQNEAQ (reference sequence).

V usage is TRBV11-2 and J usage is TRBJ2-5; maybe TRBD1 (5 bases). This CDR3 contains 12 residues. The germline CDR1 and CDR2 sequences are SGHAT and FQNNGV. V was trimmed by 4 bases and J by 9 bases, leaving 12 bases between them. The CDR3 protein is CASSSYQGAQYF. CDR3 DNA: TGTGCCAGCAGCTCTTACCAAGGGGCCCAGTACTTC.

V is TRBV27 and J is TRBJ2-7; 8 positions match TRBD1. The CDR3 is made up of 14 amino acids. With 6 bases clipped from V and 0 bases from J, the junction kept 4 bases outside the gene matches. Germline CDR1 is MNHEY and CDR2 is SMNVEV (reference sequence). In DNA form, the CDR3 reads TGTGCCAGCAGATGGACAGGGCTCTCCTACGAGCAGTACTTC. Translation: CASRWTGLSYEQYF.

The chain uses TRBV27 and TRBJ1-6; a weak D match, TRBD1 (6 bases). Germline CDR1 MNHEY, CDR2 SMNVEV (reference sequence). The CDR3 loop spans 13 amino acids. V was cut by 2 bases and J by 9 bases, with 8 bases left in between. The CDR3 coding sequence is TGTGCCAGCAGTTTAAGGACAGCTTCACCCCTCCACTTT. Translation gives CASSLRTASPLHF.

This chain uses TRBV5-1 with TRBJ1-2, with 10 bases that match TRBD1. This CDR3 is 14 amino acids long. Trimming removed 3 bases from V and 3 bases from J; junction bases left unmatched: 2. Germline V gene sequence: CDR1 SGHRS, CDR2 YFSETQ. This CDR3 reads CASSSGTGDYGYTF. The CDR3 nucleotides read TGCGCCAGCAGCTCCGGGACAGGGGACTATGGCTACACCTTC.

The genes are TRBV7-6 and TRBJ2-2; 8 bases align to TRBD1. V lost 4 bases and J lost 1; bases outside the gene matches: 2. Looked up from germline, CDR1 is SGHVS and CDR2 is FNYEAQ. The CDR3 runs to 15 residues. Here the CDR3 reads CASSSGQGNTGELFF. The CDR3 region has the DNA TGTGCCAGCAGCTCCGGACAGGGGAACACCGGGGAGCTGTTTTTT.

The V gene is TRBV28, the J gene TRBJ1-1; D possibly corresponds to TRBD1 (5 bases). The V end was cut by 7 bases, the J end by 5 bases, with 11 bases between. Germline CDR1 reads MDHEN; CDR2 reads SYDVKM. This CDR3 is 12 amino acids long. The CDR3 sequence is CASMSRDTEAFF. The CDR3 DNA is TGTGCCAGCATGTCCAGGGATACTGAAGCTTTCTTT.

The rearrangement links TRBV7-9 to TRBJ2-3, with 7 bases fitting TRBD2. Germline CDR1 is SEHNR and CDR2 is FQNEAQ (reference sequence). This CDR3 region has 13 residues. V was pared by 5 bases and J by 6 bases, with 5 bases of the junction left unmatched. DNA of the CDR3: TGTGCCAGCAGCCTACTAGCGCAGGATACGCAGTATTTT. Its protein product is CASSLLAQDTQYF.

This clone was seen a handful of times. CDR3 nucleotides: TGTGCCAGCAGTGAAGACAGGGCATCTGGAAACACCATATATTTT. Its protein product is CASSEDRASGNTIYF. V gene TRBV2 combines with J gene TRBJ1-3, with D possibly matching TRBD1 (6 bases). This CDR3 has 15 amino acids. V was trimmed by 1 base and J by 1 base, leaving 8 bases between them. Germline CDR1 and CDR2: SNHLY and FYNNEI.

J is TRBJ1-2 and V is TRBV30, with TRBD1 matching over 8 bases. Germline V gene data show CDR1 as GTSNPN and CDR2 as SVGIG (reference sequence). CDR3 length equals 16 residues. V lost 0 bases to trimming and J lost 0 bases; unmatched junction nucleotides: 6. Here the CDR3 DNA reads TGTGCCTGGAGTGTGAGACAGGGGCGATCTAACTATGGCTACACCTTC. Residues: CAWSVRQGRSNYGYTF.

V is TRBV21-1 and J is TRBJ2-5; the D call in the table, TRBD1, was not verified against the DNA. TRBV21-1 is classified as a pseudogene. This CDR3 is 14 amino acids long. The chain's CDR3 is CASSKLRQEATQYF. The CDR3 nucleotides read TGTGCCAGCAGCAAACTGAGACAGGAGGCCACCCAGTACTTC.

J is TRBJ1-2 and V is TRBV9; D remains unclear. The CDR3 length is 15 residues. V shed 4 bases and J shed 0 bases, with 13 bases lying between them. Germline-derived CDR1 and CDR2 are SGDLS and YYNGEE. The CDR3 region has the DNA TGTGCCAGCAGCCCATCGGGAGGGACTAACTATGGCTACACCTTC. The encoded protein is CASSPSGGTNYGYTF. Full variable domain (outside the CDR3, taken from reference TRBV9 and TRBJ1-2): DSGVTQTPKHLITATGQRVTLRCSPRSGDLSVYWYQQSLDQGLQFLIQYYNGEERAKGNILERFSAQQFPDLHSELNLSSLELGDSALYFCASSPSGGTNYGYTFGSGTRLTVV.

The rearrangement links TRBV19 to TRBJ2-7, with D tentatively TRBD2 (6 bases). Trimming removed 5 bases at V and 2 bases at J, with 13 bases between. The germline V gene encodes CDR1 LNHDA and CDR2 SQIVND (reference sequence). This CDR3 has 14 amino acids. The CDR3 nucleotides read TGTGCCAGTAGTGGGTCTAGCGAGGCCTACGAGCAGTACTTC. Translated, it gives CASSGSSEAYEQYF.

V gene TRBV2 combines with J gene TRBJ2-7, with 7 bases matching TRBD2. V lost 0 bases, J lost 12 bases, and 8 bases stayed unmatched. The CDR3 loop spans 13 amino acids. Germline assignment: CDR1 SNHLY and CDR2 FYNNEI. The CDR3, as DNA: TGTGCCAGCAGTGAAGCGTCTAGGCCTAGCGGGTACTTC. It codes for CASSEASRPSGYF. The variable domain in full, with the rest retrieved from reference TRBV2 and TRBJ2-7, is EPEVTQTPSHQVTQMGQEVILRCVPISNHLYFYWYRQILGQKVEFLVSFYNNEISEKSEIFDDQFSVERPDGSNFTLKIRSTKLEDSAMYFCASSEASRPSGYFGPGTRLTVT.

This sequence joins TRBV30 and TRBJ1-2; TRBD1 agrees at 7 bases. J was trimmed by 6 bases and V by 4 bases; bases with no gene match: 5. The CDR3 contains 12 residues. The germline gives CDR1 GTSNPN, CDR2 SVGIG (reference sequence). This CDR3 reads CAWTPGQDGYTF. The CDR3 DNA is TGTGCCTGGACCCCCGGACAGGATGGCTACACCTTC. The variable domain in full, with the rest retrieved from reference TRBV30 and TRBJ1-2, is SQTIHQWPATLVQPVGSPLSLECTVEGTSNPNLYWYRQAAGRGLQLLFYSVGIGQISSEVPQNLSASRPQDRQFILSSKKLLLSDSGFYLCAWTPGQDGYTFGSGTRLTVV.

The chain recombines TRBV6-6 with TRBJ2-7, with 9 bases aligning to TRBD1. The V segment lost 2 bases and the J segment 1 base; nucleotides outside the gene matches: 3. Germline CDR1 is MNHNY and CDR2 is SVGAGI (reference sequence). The CDR3 spans 15 residues. The CDR3 DNA sequence: TGTGCCAGCAGTTACACCGGACAGGGGTCCTACGAGCAGTACTTC. Its translation is CASSYTGQGSYEQYF.

The chain carries TRBV7-6 and TRBJ1-2, with D uncertain. The V gene lost 1 base and the J gene lost 3 bases, with 6 bases spanning the gap. CDR1 and CDR2 (germline): SGHVS, FNYEAQ. This CDR3 contains 13 residues. The CDR3 nucleotides read TGTGCCAGCAGCTTAGGGGGAGACTATGGCTACACCTTC. Translated: CASSLGGDYGYTF.